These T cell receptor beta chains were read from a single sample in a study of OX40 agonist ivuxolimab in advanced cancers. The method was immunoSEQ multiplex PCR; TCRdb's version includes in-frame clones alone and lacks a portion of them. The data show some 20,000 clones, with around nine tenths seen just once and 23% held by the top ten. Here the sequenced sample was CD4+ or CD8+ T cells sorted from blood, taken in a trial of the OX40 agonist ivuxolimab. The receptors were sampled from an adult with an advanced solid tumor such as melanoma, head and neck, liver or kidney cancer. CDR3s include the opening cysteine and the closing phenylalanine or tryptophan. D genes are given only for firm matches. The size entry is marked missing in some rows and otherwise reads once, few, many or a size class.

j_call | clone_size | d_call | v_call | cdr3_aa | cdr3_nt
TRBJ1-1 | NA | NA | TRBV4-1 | CASSHRGANTEAFF | TGCGCCAGCAGCCACCGGGGGGCCAACACTGAAGCTTTCTTT
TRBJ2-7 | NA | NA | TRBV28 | CASTPSPTYEQYF | TGTGCCAGCACCCCCTCACCCACCTACGAGCAGTACTTC
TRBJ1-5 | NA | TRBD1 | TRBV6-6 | CASIPDRVYSNQPQHF | TGTGCCAGCATTCCCGACAGGGTGTATAGCAATCAGCCCCAGCATTTT
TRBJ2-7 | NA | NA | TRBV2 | CASSEGHGRSYEQYF | TGTGCCAGCAGTGAAGGGCACGGCAGATCCTACGAGCAGTACTTC
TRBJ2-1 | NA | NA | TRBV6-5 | CASSYLVSYEQFF | TGTGCCAGCAGTTACTTGGTTAGTTATGAGCAGTTCTTC
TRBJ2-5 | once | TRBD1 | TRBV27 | CASSFGDRPSETQYF | TGTGCCAGCAGTTTTGGGGACAGGCCCTCGGAGACCCAGTACTTC
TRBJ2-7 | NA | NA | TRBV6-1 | CASSDQPEQYF | TGTGCCAGCAGTGACCAGCCCGAGCAGTACTTC
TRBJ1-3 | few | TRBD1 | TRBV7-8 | CASSLTMTGVLSGNTIYF | TGTGCCAGCAGCTTAACGATGACAGGGGTTTTGTCTGGAAACACCATATATTTT
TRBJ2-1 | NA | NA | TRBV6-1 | CASRDRPTFEQFF | TGTGCCAGCAGGGACAGACCTACTTTCGAGCAGTTCTTC
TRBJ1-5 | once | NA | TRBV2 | CASDRADSNQPQHF | TGTGCCAGCGATCGGGCCGATAGCAATCAGCCCCAGCATTTT
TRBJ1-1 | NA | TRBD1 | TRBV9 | CASSVGQGGLWAEAFF | TGTGCCAGCAGCGTAGGACAGGGGGGGCTTTGGGCTGAAGCTTTCTTT
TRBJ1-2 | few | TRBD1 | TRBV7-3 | CASSPGQGFYGYTF | TGTGCCAGCAGCCCGGGACAGGGGTTCTATGGCTACACCTTC
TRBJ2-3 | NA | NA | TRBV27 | CASSPSSGGDTQYF | TGTGCCAGCAGTCCCTCTAGTGGCGGGGATACGCAGTATTTT
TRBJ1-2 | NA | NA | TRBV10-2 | CAVHSGGFGYTF | TGCGCCGTCCACTCGGGGGGGTTTGGCTACACCTTC